This note documents a single TCR beta chain sequence. The entry originates in a study of blood T cell repertoires in COVID-19. As for the study in general: PBMCs, B-cell-depleted T cells, or T cells were the source of the cDNA or gDNA that made up the material.

The CDR3 consists of 16 residues. TCRdb keeps only in-frame clones here, not all; method: immunoSEQ multiplex PCR. The sample lists about 50,000 clones, 86% seen once, with 2% to 2.5% in the top ten. The sample was peripheral blood. The chain carries TRBV21-1 and TRBJ2-7; TRBD2 reflects the table's D call only, with no check against the DNA. TRBV21-1 is listed as a pseudogene. This clonotype was obtained from a woman in her fifties or sixties with acute or convalescent COVID-19. The CDR3 is CASSNFRGASSYEQYF. CDR3 in DNA: TGTGCCAGCAGCAATTTTCGCGGCGCAAGCTCCTACGAGCAGTACTTC.